This T cell receptor (beta chain) was captured by sequencing in a study of spatial heterogeneity in lung cancer. Study information: Across the raw uncorrected reads, a unique TCR and UMI combination was observed, on average, more than ten times.

Time point specified: sample taken at primary tumor resection. Unsorted whole RNA samples from tumor, nontumor lung or frozen PBMC were sequenced. This clonotype came up many times. Its target is unknown. Since the library was made to target alpha chains, this beta chain is a stray read and its abundance is not meaningful. Trimming shortened V by 4 bases and J by 0 bases, and 7 bases separated the two germline ends. CDR1 and CDR2 (germline): DFQATT, SNEGSKA (reference sequence). The CDR3 extends over 12 amino acids. Study-level results: In tumor T cells, estimated coverage reached around 7% for alpha chains and 13% for beta chains. Counts of expanded intratumoral alpha and beta TCRs tracked tumor mutation counts.

On each TCR cDNA molecule, a unique molecular identifier was present. In TCRdb, the 5' RACE reads were re-called with MiXCR into one record per CDR3 protein. Of some 10,000 distinct CDR3 sequences in the sample, around 6% were seen once. The rearrangement joins TRBV20-1 to TRBJ2-7; D is uncertain. This clonotype was sampled from a male donor with early-stage non-small cell lung cancer. Sequenced here: lung tumor tissue, sampled at surgery. The DNA of the CDR3 is TGCAGTGCTAACGCAGACTCCTACGAGCAGTACTTC. This gives the protein CSANADSYEQYF.